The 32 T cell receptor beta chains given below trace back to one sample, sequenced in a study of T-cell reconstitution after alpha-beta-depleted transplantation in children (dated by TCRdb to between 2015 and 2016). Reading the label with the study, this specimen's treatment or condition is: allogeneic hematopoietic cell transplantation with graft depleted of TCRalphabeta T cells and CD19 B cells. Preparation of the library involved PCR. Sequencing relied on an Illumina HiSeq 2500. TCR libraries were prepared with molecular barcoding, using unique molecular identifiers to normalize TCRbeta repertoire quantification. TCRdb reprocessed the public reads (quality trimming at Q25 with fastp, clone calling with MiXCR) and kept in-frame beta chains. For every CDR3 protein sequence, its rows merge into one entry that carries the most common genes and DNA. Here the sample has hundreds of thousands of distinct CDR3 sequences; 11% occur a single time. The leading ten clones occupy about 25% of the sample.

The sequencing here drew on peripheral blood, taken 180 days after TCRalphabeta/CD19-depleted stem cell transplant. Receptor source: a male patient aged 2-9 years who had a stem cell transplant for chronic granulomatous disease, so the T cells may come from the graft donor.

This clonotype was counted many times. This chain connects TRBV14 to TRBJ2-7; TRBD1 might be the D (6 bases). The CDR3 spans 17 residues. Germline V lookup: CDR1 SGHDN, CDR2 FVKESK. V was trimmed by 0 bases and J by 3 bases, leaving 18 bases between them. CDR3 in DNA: TGTGCCAGCAGCCAAGATGGCCTATCGAGGGGGTTCTACGAGCAGTACTTC. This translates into CASSQDGLSRGFYEQYF. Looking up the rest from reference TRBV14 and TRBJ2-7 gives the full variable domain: EAGVTQFPSHSVIEKGQTVTLRCDPISGHDNLYWYRRVMGKEIKFLLHFVKESKQDESGMPNNRFLAERTGGTYSTLKVQPAELEDSGVYFCASSQDGLSRGFYEQYFGPGTRLTVT.

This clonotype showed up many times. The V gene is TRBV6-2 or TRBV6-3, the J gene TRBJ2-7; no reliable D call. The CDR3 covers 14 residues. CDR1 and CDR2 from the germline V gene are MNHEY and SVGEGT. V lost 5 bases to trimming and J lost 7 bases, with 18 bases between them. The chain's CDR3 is CASSIPPTAREQYF. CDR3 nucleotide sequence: TGTGCCAGCAGTATCCCCCCGACGGCGCGGGAGCAGTACTTC.

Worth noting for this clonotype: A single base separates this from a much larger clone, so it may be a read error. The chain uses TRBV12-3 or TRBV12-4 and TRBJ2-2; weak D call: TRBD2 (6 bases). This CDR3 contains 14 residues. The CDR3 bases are TGTGCCAGCAGCCCGGCCTATCTGGGCGGGGAGCCGTTTTTT. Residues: CASSPAYLGGEPFF.

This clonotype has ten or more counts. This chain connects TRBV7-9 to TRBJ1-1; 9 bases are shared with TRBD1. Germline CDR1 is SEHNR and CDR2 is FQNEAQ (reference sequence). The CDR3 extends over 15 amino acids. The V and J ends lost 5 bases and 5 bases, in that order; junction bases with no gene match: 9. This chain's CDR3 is CASSPKGDRATEAFF. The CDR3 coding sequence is TGTGCCAGCAGCCCAAAGGGGGACAGGGCTACTGAAGCTTTCTTT.

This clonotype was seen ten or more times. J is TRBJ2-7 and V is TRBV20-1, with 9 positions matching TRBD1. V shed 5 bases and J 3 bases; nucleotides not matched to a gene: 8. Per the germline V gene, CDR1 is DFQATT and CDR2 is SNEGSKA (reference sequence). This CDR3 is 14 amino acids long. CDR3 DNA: TGCAGTGCTTCCTCCGGGACAGGGAACTACGAGCAGTACTTC. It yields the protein CSASSGTGNYEQYF.

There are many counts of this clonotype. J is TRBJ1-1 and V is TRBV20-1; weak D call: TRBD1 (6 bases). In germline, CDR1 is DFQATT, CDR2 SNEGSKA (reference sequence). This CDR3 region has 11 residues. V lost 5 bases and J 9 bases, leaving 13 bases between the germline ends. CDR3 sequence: CSAFDRIQAFF. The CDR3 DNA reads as TGCAGTGCTTTTGACAGGATCCAAGCTTTCTTT.

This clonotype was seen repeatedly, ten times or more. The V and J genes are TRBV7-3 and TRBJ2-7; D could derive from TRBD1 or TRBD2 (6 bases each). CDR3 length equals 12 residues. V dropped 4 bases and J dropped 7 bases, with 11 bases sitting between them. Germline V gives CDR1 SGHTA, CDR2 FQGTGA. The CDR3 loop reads CASSYPGAEQYF. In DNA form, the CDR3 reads TGTGCCAGCAGCTACCCGGGGGCGGAGCAGTACTTC.

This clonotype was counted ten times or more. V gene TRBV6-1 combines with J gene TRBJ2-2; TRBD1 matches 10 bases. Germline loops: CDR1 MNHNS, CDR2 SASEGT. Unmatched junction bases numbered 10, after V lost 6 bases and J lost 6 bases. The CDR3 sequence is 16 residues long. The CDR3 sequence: CASSPFGTGVSGELFF. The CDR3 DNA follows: TGTGCCAGCAGCCCCTTTGGGACAGGGGTTTCCGGGGAGCTGTTTTTT.

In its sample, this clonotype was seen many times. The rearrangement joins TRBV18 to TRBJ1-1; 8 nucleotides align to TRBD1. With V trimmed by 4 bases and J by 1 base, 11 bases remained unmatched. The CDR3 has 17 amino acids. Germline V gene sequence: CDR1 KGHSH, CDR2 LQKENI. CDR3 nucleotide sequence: TGTGCCAGCTCACTCGTCCAGGGGGCGGGTGCGAACACTGAAGCTTTCTTT. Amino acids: CASSLVQGAGANTEAFF. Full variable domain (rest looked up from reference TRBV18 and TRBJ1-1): NAGVMQNPRHLVRRRGQEARLRCSPMKGHSHVYWYRQLPEEGLKFMVYLQKENIIDESGMPKERFSAEFPKEGPSILRIQQVVRGDSAAYFCASSLVQGAGANTEAFFGQGTRLTVV.

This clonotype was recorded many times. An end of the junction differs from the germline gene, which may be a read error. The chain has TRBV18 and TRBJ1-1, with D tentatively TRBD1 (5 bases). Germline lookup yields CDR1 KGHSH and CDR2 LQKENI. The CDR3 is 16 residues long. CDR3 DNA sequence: TGTGCCAGCTCGCCACTTCAACAGGACCTGAACACTGAAGCTTTCTTT. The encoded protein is CASSPLQQDLNTEAFF.

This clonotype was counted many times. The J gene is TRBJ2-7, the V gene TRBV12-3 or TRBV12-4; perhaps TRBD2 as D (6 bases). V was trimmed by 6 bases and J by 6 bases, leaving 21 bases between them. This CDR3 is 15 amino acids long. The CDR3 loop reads CASRRRSREACEQYF. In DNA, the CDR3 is TGTGCCAGCAGGCGTAGGAGTAGGGAGGCCTGCGAGCAGTACTTC.

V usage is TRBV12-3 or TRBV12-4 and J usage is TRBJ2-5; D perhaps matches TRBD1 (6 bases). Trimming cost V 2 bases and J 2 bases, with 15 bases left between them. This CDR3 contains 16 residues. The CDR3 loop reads CASSLLPGTLQETQYF. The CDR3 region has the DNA TGTGCCAGCAGTTTACTCCCAGGGACACTTCAAGAGACCCAGTACTTC.

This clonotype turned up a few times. CDR3 sequence reads: CASSPGVNPLLSYNEQFF. The CDR3 DNA reads TGTGCCAGCAGCCCCGGGGTAAATCCGTTACTCTCCTACAATGAGCAGTTCTTC. The chain combines TRBV4-2 with TRBJ2-1; perhaps TRBD2 as D (5 bases). The CDR3 has 18 amino acids. Germline values: CDR1 LGHNA, CDR2 YNFKEQ. The germline V and J ends were trimmed by 4 bases and 0 bases, with 19 bases remaining between them.

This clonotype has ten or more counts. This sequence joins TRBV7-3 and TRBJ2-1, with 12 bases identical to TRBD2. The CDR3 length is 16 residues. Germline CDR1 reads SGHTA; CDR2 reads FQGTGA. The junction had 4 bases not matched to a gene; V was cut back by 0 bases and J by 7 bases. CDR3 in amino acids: CASSLTSTSGSNEQFF. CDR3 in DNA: TGTGCCAGCAGCTTAACCTCGACTAGCGGGAGTAATGAGCAGTTCTTC.

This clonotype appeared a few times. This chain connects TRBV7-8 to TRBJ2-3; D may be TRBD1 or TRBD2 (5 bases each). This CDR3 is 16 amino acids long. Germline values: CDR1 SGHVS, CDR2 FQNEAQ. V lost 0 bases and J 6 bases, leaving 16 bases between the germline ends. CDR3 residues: CASSLADLAWGDTQYF. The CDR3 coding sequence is TGTGCCAGCAGCTTAGCGGACCTGGCATGGGGGGATACGCAGTATTTT.

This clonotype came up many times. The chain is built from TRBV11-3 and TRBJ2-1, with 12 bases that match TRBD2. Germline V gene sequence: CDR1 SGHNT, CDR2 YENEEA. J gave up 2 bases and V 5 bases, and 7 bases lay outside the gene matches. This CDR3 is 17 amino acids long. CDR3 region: CASSQRTSGIPYNEQFF. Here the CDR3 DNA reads TGTGCCAGCAGCCAACGGACTAGCGGGATCCCCTACAATGAGCAGTTCTTC.

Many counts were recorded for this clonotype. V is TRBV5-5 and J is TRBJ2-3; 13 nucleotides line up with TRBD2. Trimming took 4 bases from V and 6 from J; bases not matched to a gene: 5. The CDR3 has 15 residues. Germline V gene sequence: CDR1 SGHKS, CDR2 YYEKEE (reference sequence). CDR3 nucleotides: TGTGCCAGCAGCAAGGGACTAGCGGGATCGGATACGCAGTATTTT. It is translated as CASSKGLAGSDTQYF.

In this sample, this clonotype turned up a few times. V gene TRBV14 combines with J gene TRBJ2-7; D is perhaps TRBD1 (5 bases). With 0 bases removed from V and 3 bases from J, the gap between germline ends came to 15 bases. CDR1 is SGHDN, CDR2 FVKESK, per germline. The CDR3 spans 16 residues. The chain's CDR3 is CASSQEGQVKGYEQYF. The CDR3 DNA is TGTGCCAGCAGCCAAGAGGGGCAGGTTAAGGGCTACGAGCAGTACTTC.

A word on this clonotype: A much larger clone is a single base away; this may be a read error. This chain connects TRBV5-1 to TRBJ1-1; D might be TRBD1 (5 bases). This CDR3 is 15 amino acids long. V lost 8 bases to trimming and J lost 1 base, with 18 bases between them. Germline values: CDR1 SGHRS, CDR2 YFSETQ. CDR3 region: CARSLDGHWNTEAFF. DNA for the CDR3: TGCGCCAGGAGCCTCGACGGACATTGGAACACTGAAGCTTTCTTT. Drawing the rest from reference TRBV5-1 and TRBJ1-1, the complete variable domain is KAGVTQTPRYLIKTRGQQVTLSCSPISGHRSVSWYQQTPGQGLQFLFEYFSETQRNKGNFPGRFSGRQFSNSRSEMNVSTLELGDSALYLCARSLDGHWNTEAFFGQGTRLTVV.

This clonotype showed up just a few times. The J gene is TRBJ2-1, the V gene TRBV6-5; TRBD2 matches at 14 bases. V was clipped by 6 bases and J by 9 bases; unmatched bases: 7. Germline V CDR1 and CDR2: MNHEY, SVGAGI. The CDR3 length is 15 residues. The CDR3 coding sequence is TGTGCCAGCAGAACGACTAGCGGGGGGGCCCTTGAGCAGTTCTTC. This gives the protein CASRTTSGGALEQFF.

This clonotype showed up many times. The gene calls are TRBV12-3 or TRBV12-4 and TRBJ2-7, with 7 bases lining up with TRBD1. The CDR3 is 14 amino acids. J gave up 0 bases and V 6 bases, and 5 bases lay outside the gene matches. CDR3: CASRPTGSSYEQYF. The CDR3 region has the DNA TGTGCCAGCAGGCCGACAGGGAGCTCCTACGAGCAGTACTTC.

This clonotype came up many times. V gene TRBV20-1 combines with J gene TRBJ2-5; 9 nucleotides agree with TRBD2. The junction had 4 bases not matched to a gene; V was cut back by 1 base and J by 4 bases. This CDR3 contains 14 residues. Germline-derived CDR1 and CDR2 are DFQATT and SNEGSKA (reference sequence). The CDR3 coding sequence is TGCAGTGCTAGAGTCTTTAGCGGGAGAGAGACCCAGTACTTC. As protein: CSARVFSGRETQYF.

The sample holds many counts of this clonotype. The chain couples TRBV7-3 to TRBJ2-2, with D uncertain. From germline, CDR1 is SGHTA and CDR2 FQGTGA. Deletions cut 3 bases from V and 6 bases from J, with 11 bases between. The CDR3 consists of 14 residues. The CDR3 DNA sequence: TGTGCCAGCAGCTTTGGCCTTAGATCCGGGGAGCTGTTTTTT. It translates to CASSFGLRSGELFF.

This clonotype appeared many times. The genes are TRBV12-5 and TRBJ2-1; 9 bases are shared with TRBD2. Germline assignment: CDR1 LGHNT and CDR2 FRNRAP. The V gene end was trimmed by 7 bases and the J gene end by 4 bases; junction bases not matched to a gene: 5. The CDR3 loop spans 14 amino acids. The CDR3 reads CASAERGVYNEQFF. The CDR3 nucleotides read TGTGCTAGTGCCGAGCGGGGGGTATACAATGAGCAGTTCTTC.

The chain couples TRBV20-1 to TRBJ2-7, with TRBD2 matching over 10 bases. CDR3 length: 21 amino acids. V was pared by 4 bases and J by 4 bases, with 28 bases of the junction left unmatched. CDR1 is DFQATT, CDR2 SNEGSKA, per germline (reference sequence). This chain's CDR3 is CSAIGQNLSGRAQWESYEQYF. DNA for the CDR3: TGCAGTGCTATAGGACAGAACTTGAGCGGGAGGGCCCAGTGGGAGTCATACGAGCAGTACTTC.

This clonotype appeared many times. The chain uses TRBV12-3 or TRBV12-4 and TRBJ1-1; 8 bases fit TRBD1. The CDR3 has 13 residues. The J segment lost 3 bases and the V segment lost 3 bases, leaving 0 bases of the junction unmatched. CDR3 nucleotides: TGTGCCAGCAGTTTCAGGGGGCACACTGAAGCTTTCTTT. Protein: CASSFRGHTEAFF.

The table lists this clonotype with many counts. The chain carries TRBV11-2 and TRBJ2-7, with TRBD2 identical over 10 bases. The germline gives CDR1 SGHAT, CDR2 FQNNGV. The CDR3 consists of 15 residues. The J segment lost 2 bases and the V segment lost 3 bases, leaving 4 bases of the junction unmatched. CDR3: CASSFGLAAAYEQYF. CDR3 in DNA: TGTGCCAGCAGCTTCGGACTAGCGGCGGCCTACGAGCAGTACTTC. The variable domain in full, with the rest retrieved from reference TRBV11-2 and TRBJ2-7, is EAGVAQSPRYKIIEKRQSVAFWCNPISGHATLYWYQQILGQGPKLLIQFQNNGVVDDSQLPKDRFSAERLKGVDSTLKIQPAKLEDSAVYLCASSFGLAAAYEQYFGPGTRLTVT.

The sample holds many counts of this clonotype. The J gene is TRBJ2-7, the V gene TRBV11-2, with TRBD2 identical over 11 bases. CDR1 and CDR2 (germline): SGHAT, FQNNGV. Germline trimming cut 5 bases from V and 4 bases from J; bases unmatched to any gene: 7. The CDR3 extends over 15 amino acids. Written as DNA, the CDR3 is TGTGCCAGCAGCCCGAGGGGGACTAGCGGATACGAGCAGTACTTC. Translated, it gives CASSPRGTSGYEQYF.

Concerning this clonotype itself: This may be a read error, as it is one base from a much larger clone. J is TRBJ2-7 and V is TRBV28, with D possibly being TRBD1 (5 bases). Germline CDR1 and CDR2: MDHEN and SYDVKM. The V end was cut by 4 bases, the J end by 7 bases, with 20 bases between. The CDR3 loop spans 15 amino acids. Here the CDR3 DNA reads TGTGCCAGCAGTTCCCCTGGGCAGGGATCTCAAGAGCAGTACTTC. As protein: CASSSPGQGSQEQYF.

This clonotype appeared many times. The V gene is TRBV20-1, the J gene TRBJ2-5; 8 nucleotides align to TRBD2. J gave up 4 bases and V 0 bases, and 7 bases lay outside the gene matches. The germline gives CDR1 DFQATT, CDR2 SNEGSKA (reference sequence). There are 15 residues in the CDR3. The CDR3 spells CSARDLAGYLETQYF. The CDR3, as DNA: TGCAGTGCTAGAGACCTAGCGGGTTATCTAGAGACCCAGTACTTC.

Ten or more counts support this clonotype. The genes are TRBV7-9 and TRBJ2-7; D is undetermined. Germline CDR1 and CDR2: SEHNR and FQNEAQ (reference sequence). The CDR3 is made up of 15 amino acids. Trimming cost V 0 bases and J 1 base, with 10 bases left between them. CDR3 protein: CASSLAPVLSYEQYF. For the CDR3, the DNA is TGTGCCAGCAGCTTAGCCCCAGTTTTGTCCTACGAGCAGTACTTC.

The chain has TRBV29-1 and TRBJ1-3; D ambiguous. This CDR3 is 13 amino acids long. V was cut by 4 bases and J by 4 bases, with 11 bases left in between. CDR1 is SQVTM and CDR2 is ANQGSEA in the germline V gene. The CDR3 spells CSVAPGSGNTIYF. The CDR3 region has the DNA TGCAGCGTTGCTCCGGGATCGGGAAACACCATATATTTT.